Each of the 11 T cell receptor beta chains below was sequenced from the same sample in a study of PD-L1 blockade in urothelial cancer. Time point: pretreatment peripheral blood. Using immunoSEQ multiplex PCR, the repertoire was profiled, and TCRdb retains in-frame clones only, with some absent. The sample includes around 130,000 clones, about 88% of them seen just once. The sample in question was PBMCs, obtained around atezolizumab (anti-PD-L1) treatment. Receptor source: a man over 45 with urothelial cancer.

This rearrangement joins TRBV28 to TRBJ1-4, with D possibly TRBD1 on 5 matching bases. Deletions cut 6 bases from V and 4 bases from J, with 6 bases between. CDR1 is MDHEN, CDR2 SYDVKM, per germline. There are 12 residues in the CDR3. Here the CDR3 reads CASRTVNEKLFF. The CDR3 DNA sequence: TGTGCCAGCAGGACAGTTAATGAAAAACTGTTTTTT.

The V call is TRBV7-9, the J call TRBJ2-3; 7 bases are a match to TRBD2. Germline V gene lookup returns CDR1 SEHNR and CDR2 FQNEAQ (reference sequence). The CDR3 has 14 amino acids. Trimming at V came to 2 bases and at J to 4 bases, leaving 3 bases not matched to a gene. This chain's CDR3 is CASSLPSGADTQYF. The CDR3 coding sequence is TGTGCCAGCAGCTTACCCAGCGGGGCAGATACGCAGTATTTT.

The J gene is TRBJ2-1, the V gene TRBV19; TRBD1 matches at 7 bases. CDR3 size: 17 residues. Trimming at V came to 3 bases and at J to 7 bases, leaving 15 bases not matched to a gene. The V gene's germline CDR1 is LNHDA and CDR2 SQIVND (reference sequence). In DNA, the CDR3 is TGTGCCAGTAGTATCTCTCTCCCGGGACAGTGGGGGAATGAGCAGTTCTTC. It translates to CASSISLPGQWGNEQFF.

The chain is built from TRBV6-6 and TRBJ1-3, with TRBD1 matching 7 bases. Germline CDR1 is MNHNY and CDR2 is SVGAGI (reference sequence). This CDR3 has 15 amino acids. The J segment lost 2 bases and the V segment lost 5 bases, leaving 6 bases of the junction unmatched. CDR3 sequence: CASSTSGTAGNTIYF. CDR3 sequence (DNA): TGTGCCAGCAGTACCTCCGGGACAGCTGGAAACACCATATATTTT.

V usage is TRBV4-2 and J usage is TRBJ1-1; tentatively, D is TRBD1 (5 bases). CDR1 is LGHNA, CDR2 YNFKEQ, per germline. V was cut by 1 base and J by 5 bases, with 11 bases left in between. There are 14 residues in the CDR3. The DNA for the CDR3 is TGTGCCAGCAGCCAAGGGGAGGGGCTAACTGAAGCTTTCTTT. It specifies CASSQGEGLTEAFF.

In this sample, this clone turned up a few times. The chain joins TRBV13 to TRBJ2-1; 8 bases align to TRBD1. The CDR3 has 14 residues. Germline CDR1 PRHDT, CDR2 FYEKMQ (reference sequence). V lost 5 bases to trimming and J lost 6 bases; unmatched junction nucleotides: 6. CDR3 protein: CASSLWDRSNEQFF. CDR3 nucleotide sequence: TGTGCCAGCAGCCTGTGGGACAGGTCCAATGAGCAGTTCTTC.

The DNA of the CDR3 is TGTGCCAGCAGTGATCAAAGGGGTGGGAATCAGCCCCAGCATTTT. This encodes CASSDQRGGNQPQHF. The chain combines TRBV6-4 with TRBJ1-5; weak D call: TRBD1 (5 bases). In germline, CDR1 is MRHNA, CDR2 SNTAGT. The CDR3 has 15 amino acids. Trimming pared 3 bases from V and 4 bases from J, leaving 13 bases between.

J is TRBJ1-1 and V is TRBV4-2, with TRBD1 identical over 7 bases. With V trimmed by 0 bases and J by 0 bases, 1 base remained unmatched. Germline-derived CDR1 and CDR2 are LGHNA and YNFKEQ. This CDR3 comprises 15 residues. The CDR3 spells CASSQDGQVNTEAFF. Written as DNA, the CDR3 is TGTGCCAGCAGCCAAGATGGACAGGTGAACACTGAAGCTTTCTTT.

This chain connects TRBV7-2 to TRBJ2-1, with a weak D call TRBD2 (5 bases). This CDR3 is 16 amino acids long. CDR1 is SGHTA and CDR2 is FQGNSA in the germline V gene. V lost 1 base and J 7 bases, leaving 17 bases between the germline ends. CDR3 protein: CASSLVPGLVSNEQFF. CDR3 in DNA: TGTGCCAGCAGCTTAGTCCCGGGGTTGGTCTCAAATGAGCAGTTCTTC.

This sequence joins TRBV27 and TRBJ1-2; D gene unclear. Trimming took 2 bases from V and 3 from J, leaving 10 bases between them. The germline V gene encodes CDR1 MNHEY and CDR2 SMNVEV (reference sequence). This CDR3 is 14 amino acids long. The CDR3 region is CASSLKGTDYGYTF. The CDR3 DNA follows: TGTGCCAGCAGTTTAAAAGGAACAGACTATGGCTACACCTTC.

This clone was observed a single time. CDR3 nucleotides: TGTGCCAGCAGCGTAGGGGGGCTCTCTGGAAACACCATATATTTT. It encodes CASSVGGLSGNTIYF. The chain couples TRBV9 to TRBJ1-3, with D tentatively TRBD1 (6 bases). Trimming took off 0 bases at V and 0 bases at J, with 7 bases between the two ends. CDR1 and CDR2 (germline): SGDLS, YYNGEE. The CDR3 covers 15 residues. Supplemented by reference TRBV9 and TRBJ1-3, the full variable domain reads DSGVTQTPKHLITATGQRVTLRCSPRSGDLSVYWYQQSLDQGLQFLIQYYNGEERAKGNILERFSAQQFPDLHSELNLSSLELGDSALYFCASSVGGLSGNTIYFGEGSWLTVV.